This T cell receptor (beta chain) derives from a study of T cell changes during pregnancy in multiple sclerosis. Clones were read by immunoSEQ multiplex PCR, and TCRdb kept only the in-frame ones, dropping some. Altogether more than 100,000 clones are present, around 91% being singletons, with the ten largest covering 0.75% to 0.95%. Losses at the gene ends were 3 bases for V and 8 bases for J; bases not matched to a gene: 9. The length of the CDR3 is 15 residues. In germline, CDR1 is SGHRS, CDR2 YFSETQ. This sample comprised peripheral blood, obtained after pregnancy. This sequence originates from a female donor with multiple sclerosis, enrolled in a pregnancy study. The chain carries TRBV5-1 and TRBJ1-4; 8 bases match TRBD1. DNA for the CDR3: TGCGCCAGCAGCTCTGCAGGGGGCCTTGGGGAAAAACTGTTTTTT. Translated, it gives CASSSAGGLGEKLFF.